The rows below give T cell receptor beta chains drawn from one sample of a study of T cells in Graves' hyperthyroidism and ophthalmopathy. TCRdb reprocessed the multiplex PCR reads with MiXCR, giving one entry per CDR3 protein. The data hold fewer than 30,000 distinct CDR3 sequences, with less than 65% observed a single time. The sample comprised blood. The receptors derive from a woman between 40 and 50 years old with Graves' hyperthyroidism that later progressed to Graves' ophthalmopathy. Each CDR3 is given with its conserved first and last residue. D genes are given only for firm matches. For some rows the clone size is stated as once, few or many, or as a class when expanded; others skip it.

j_call v_call clone_size d_call cdr3_nt cdr3_aa
TRBJ2-7 TRBV25-1 many NA TGTGCCAGCAGTACAACCCAGGAGTACGAGCAGTACTTC CASSTTQEYEQYF
TRBJ1-2 TRBV7-2 NA NA TGTGCCAGCAGCCCACCGAACAACTATGGCTACACCTTC CASSPPNNYGYTF
TRBJ1-4 TRBV7-6 many NA TGTGCCAGCAGCTTAGAGGTCCCAGGGGAAAGCGGGGGTAATGAAAAACTGTTTTTT CASSLEVPGESGGNEKLFF
TRBJ2-2 TRBV27 NA NA TGTGCCAGCAGTTTGAGAGCCGGGACCAGTAAGACCGGGGAGCTGTTTTTT CASSLRAGTSKTGELFF
TRBJ2-2 TRBV2 many NA TGTGCCAGCAGTGAAGCTGGGGCACCCACCGGGGAGCTGTTTTTT CASSEAGAPTGELFF
TRBJ2-2 TRBV2 medium-sized NA TGTGCCAGTAGACAGGGACTCACCGGGGAGCTGTTTTTT CASRQGLTGELFF
TRBJ1-2 TRBV19 medium-sized NA TGTGCCAGTAGTATAGGGACAACTAACTATGGCTACACCTTC CASSIGTTNYGYTF
TRBJ2-7 TRBV20-1 NA TRBD2 TGCAGTGCTTACCCGGTGGTAGCGGGGGCCTACGAGCAGTACTTC CSAYPVVAGAYEQYF
TRBJ1-3 TRBV5-4 NA TRBD1 TGTGCCAGCAGCTGGACAGGCCAAACAGGGATATATTTT CASSWTGQTGIYF
TRBJ2-2 TRBV5-1 many NA TGCGCCAGCAGCTTGGCGACAGGTCTCTCCGGGGAGCTGTTTTTT CASSLATGLSGELFF
TRBJ2-4 TRBV11-1 once NA TGTGCCAGCAGCTTCAGGGCCACCTCCGAAAACATTCAGTACTTC CASSFRATSENIQYF
TRBJ2-1 TRBV30 many NA TGTGCCTGGGGCCTCAACAATGAGCAGTTCTTC CAWGLNNEQFF
TRBJ1-4 TRBV9 NA TRBD1 TGTGCCAGCAGCGCCCGGGACAGTCACTCTGGGGCGGAAAAACTGTTTTTT CASSARDSHSGAEKLFF
TRBJ2-7 TRBV5-6 many TRBD2 TGTGCCAGCAGCTTGGGGTCTCGCCTAGCGGGAAAGAACTACGAGCAGTACTTC CASSLGSRLAGKNYEQYF
TRBJ2-1 TRBV9 medium-sized NA TGTGCCAGCAGCGTATCCCCGGGATATGAGCAGTTCTTC CASSVSPGYEQFF
TRBJ1-5 TRBV2 medium-sized TRBD1 TGTGCCAGCAGTGAAGGGGACAGTATTTATCAGCCCCAGCATTTT CASSEGDSIYQPQHF
TRBJ2-3 TRBV10-2 few NA TGCGCCAGCAGTGAGTCGCGCACAGATACGCAGTATTTT CASSESRTDTQYF
TRBJ1-4 TRBV7-9 medium-sized NA TGTGCCAGCAGCTTTGTACAGCCTAATGAAAAACTGTTTTTT CASSFVQPNEKLFF
TRBJ2-3 TRBV6-4 NA TRBD2 TGTGCCAGCAGTGGCTCAGCGGGGAGCACAGGTACGCAGTATTTT CASSGSAGSTGTQYF
TRBJ2-5 TRBV19 few NA TGTGCCAGTACCACGAGGGTCGGGGAGAAGCCGGAGACCCAGTACTTC CASTTRVGEKPETQYF
TRBJ2-3 TRBV7-3 medium-sized NA TGTGCCAGCAGCTTTGACTCAGGCGGGACAGATACGCAGTATTTT CASSFDSGGTDTQYF
TRBJ2-7 TRBV7-2 medium-sized NA TGTGCCAGCAGCTTCGTTGGGGGGCGCGAGCAGTACTTC CASSFVGGREQYF
TRBJ2-2 TRBV12-3/TRBV12-4 many NA TGTGCCAGCAGTTCCAGACACTCTACCGGGGAGCTGTTTTTT CASSSRHSTGELFF
TRBJ1-5 TRBV7-9 NA NA TGTGCCTGCCTGCCGGCTTATAGCAATCAGCCCCAGCATTTT CACLPAYSNQPQHF
TRBJ2-7 TRBV9 once TRBD2 TGTGCCAGCAGCCCCACTAGCGTCATTACCTACGAGCAGTACTTC CASSPTSVITYEQYF
TRBJ1-5 TRBV7-2 NA NA TGTGCCAGCAGCCAAGATTTCGGGCAGGGTGGTCAGCCCCAGCATTTT CASSQDFGQGGQPQHF
TRBJ2-3 TRBV20-1 NA NA TGCAGTGCTGCCCGTGGGGGGCCAGATACGCAGTATTTT CSAARGGPDTQYF
TRBJ2-1 TRBV14 NA NA TGTGCCAGCAGCCAGACTGAAGTCAATGAGCAGTTCTTC CASSQTEVNEQFF
TRBJ1-5 TRBV7-4 NA NA TGTGCCAGCAGCCCGTCAAGTCACCAGCCCCAGCATTTT CASSPSSHQPQHF
TRBJ1-1 TRBV29-1 NA NA TGCAGCGTCCTGTCCCCTGGCAGGAACACTGAAGCTTTCTTT CSVLSPGRNTEAFF
TRBJ1-5 TRBV28 many TRBD1 TGTGCCAGCAGTTTGACAGGGACCAATCAGCCCCAGCATTTT CASSLTGTNQPQHF
TRBJ1-4 TRBV19 NA NA TGTGCCAGTAGTGGGACCGGGCATAATGAAAAACTGTTTTTT CASSGTGHNEKLFF
TRBJ2-7 TRBV15 medium-sized NA TGTGCCACCAGCAGAGGCGGGACACTCATCCCCCGGGACTTC CATSRGGTLIPRDF
TRBJ2-7 TRBV20-1 NA TRBD2 TGCAGTGCTACCCCCATCGCTAGCGGGAACTACGAGCAGTACTTC CSATPIASGNYEQYF
TRBJ2-5 TRBV20-1 NA TRBD2 TGCAGTGCTAGGGTAGCGGGAGAGACCCAGTACTTC CSARVAGETQYF
TRBJ2-2 TRBV27 few NA TGTGCCAGCAGTCCACCCAGGATGGGGGTCCCCGGGGAGCTGTTTTTT CASSPPRMGVPGELFF
TRBJ2-5 TRBV5-1 many TRBD1 TGCGCCAGCAGCTTCATGCCGGGACAGGGGGCCGGAGAGACCCAGTACTTC CASSFMPGQGAGETQYF
TRBJ2-1 TRBV7-9 NA TRBD2 TGTGCCAGCAGCCTTAGACAGGGGGCGGGACTAGCGGGAGTTGAGCAGTTCTTC CASSLRQGAGLAGVEQFF
TRBJ1-6 TRBV20-1 few NA TGCAGTGCTAGAGATACGGTGACGGGATCACCCCTCCACTTT CSARDTVTGSPLHF
TRBJ1-1 TRBV5-1 NA TRBD1 TGTGCCAGCAGCTTCGGGACAGCGAACACTGAAGCTTTCTTT CASSFGTANTEAFF
TRBJ2-3 TRBV9 medium-sized NA TGTGCCAGCAGCGTAGCTCAAGATACGCAGTATTTT CASSVAQDTQYF
TRBJ2-1 TRBV24-1 NA TRBD2 TGTGCCACCAGTGCTTGGACTAGCGGGGTCGCCGGTGAGCAGTTCTTC CATSAWTSGVAGEQFF
TRBJ2-3 TRBV5-4 many NA TGTGCCAGCAGCTTGAAGGCGGGGCACACAGATACGCAGTATTTT CASSLKAGHTDTQYF
TRBJ1-2 TRBV5-1 NA NA TGCGCCAGCAGCTTGGGTACCTATGGCTACACCTTC CASSLGTYGYTF
TRBJ2-7 TRBV28 NA NA TGTGCCAGCAGATCAACACATTACGAGCAGTACTTC CASRSTHYEQYF
TRBJ2-7 TRBV7-7 NA NA TGTGCTAGCAGCAGGGAGATAGTAGACGAGCAGTACTTC CASSREIVDEQYF
TRBJ2-1 TRBV14 NA TRBD2 TGTGCCAGCAGCCAAGACATTGGGACTAGCGGGATCCCATATGAGCAGCTCTTC CASSQDIGTSGIPYEQLF
TRBJ1-1 TRBV9 NA NA TGTGCCAGCAGCGTAGGCCCGGGGAACACTGAAGCTTTCTTT CASSVGPGNTEAFF
TRBJ2-7 TRBV25-1 once NA TGTGCCAGCAGTGGCGCCGGCGGGCCCCTGGAGCAGTACTTC CASSGAGGPLEQYF
TRBJ1-2 TRBV28 NA TRBD1 TGTGCCAGCAGTTTGACAGGGGGCTACACCTTC CASSLTGGYTF
TRBJ2-3 TRBV7-2 NA NA TGTGCCAGCAGCCCGGGACACCACACAGATACGCAGTATTTT CASSPGHHTDTQYF
TRBJ1-3 TRBV28 NA TRBD1 TGTGCCAGCAGTTTACCAGGACAGGCGGACACCATATATTTT CASSLPGQADTIYF
TRBJ1-2 TRBV2 NA NA TGTGCCAGCAGTGAGATGCAGGGAGGGAAGGACACCTTC CASSEMQGGKDTF
TRBJ2-7 TRBV24-1 NA NA TGTGCCACCAGTGATTTGCGTAGCTCAGACGAGCAGTACTTC CATSDLRSSDEQYF
TRBJ2-1 TRBV7-9 few TRBD2 TGTGCCAGCAGCTATACTAGCGATGGTCGGTTCTTC CASSYTSDGRFF